Shown below are 20 T cell receptor beta chains from a single sample sequenced in a study of IL-17A CD8 T cells in psoriatic arthritis synovium. Assay used: immunoSEQ multiplex PCR; TCRdb lists only in-frame clones, some missing. The sample lists roughly 2,000 clones, over 60% seen once, with about 10% in the top ten. Magnetically isolated CD3+ T cells were stimulated around 1.4 hours with PMA and ionomycin. Actively inflamed joints of psoriatic arthritis patients supplied the aspirated synovial fluid. Sample: IFN-gamma+ CD8+ T cells from synovial fluid. Subset of the sample: IL-17A-IFNgamma+ memory CD8+ (Tc1) cells. These receptors were taken from a human donor with psoriatic arthritis.

In its sample, this clone was seen once. CDR3 in DNA: TGTGCCAGCATTTTCCGGACAGGGCTTTTCTACGAGCAGTACGTC. It yields the protein CASIFRTGLFYEQYV. The chain carries TRBV6-1 and TRBJ2-7; 8 nucleotides match TRBD1. The CDR3 is 15 amino acids. Germline CDR1 reads MNHNS; CDR2 reads SASEGT. The trim removed 7 bases at V and 3 bases at J, leaving 11 bases unmatched.

A few counts support this clone. The chain employs TRBV5-6 and TRBJ2-7; D tentatively fits TRBD1 or TRBD2 (5 bases each). The CDR3 has 14 residues. The ends were cut back, 5 bases at V and 3 bases at J, with 15 bases in the middle. Germline V gives CDR1 SGHDT, CDR2 YYEEEE. The CDR3 bases are TGTGCCAGCAGTACCGGGGCACTCCGCTACGAGCAGTACTTC. The encoded protein is CASSTGALRYEQYF.

The chain combines TRBV6-6 with TRBJ2-1; TRBD2 agrees at 11 bases. V was clipped by 2 bases and J by 5 bases; unmatched bases: 2. CDR3 length equals 15 residues. Per germline, CDR1 MNHNY and CDR2 SVGAGI (reference sequence). The CDR3 reads CASSYTSGGNNEQFF. As DNA, the CDR3 is TGTGCCAGCAGTTACACTAGCGGGGGCAACAATGAGCAGTTCTTC.

The chain uses TRBV27 and TRBJ1-1; D is uncertain. With 6 bases removed from V and 5 bases from J, the gap between germline ends came to 13 bases. The CDR3 covers 13 residues. CDR1 and CDR2 from the germline V gene are MNHEY and SMNVEV (reference sequence). This CDR3 reads CASSPLWQTEAFF. Here the CDR3 DNA reads TGTGCCAGCAGCCCTTTGTGGCAGACTGAAGCTTTCTTT.

This clone turned up a few times. The chain recombines TRBV7-6 with TRBJ2-4; D ambiguous. Germline CDR1 is SGHVS and CDR2 is FNYEAQ. V was clipped by 3 bases and J by 0 bases, with 3 bases between them. The CDR3 loop spans 13 amino acids. The CDR3 region is CASSFLAKNIQYF. The CDR3 DNA reads as TGTGCCAGCAGCTTTTTAGCCAAAAACATTCAGTACTTC.

In its sample, this clone ranks as large. The gene calls are TRBV27 and TRBJ2-7; D may be TRBD1 (5 bases). The CDR3 runs 15 residues. CDR1 is MNHEY, CDR2 SMNVEV, per germline (reference sequence). Trimming shortened V by 2 bases and J by 6 bases, and 17 bases separated the two germline ends. CDR3 sequence reads: CASSLTAPGSGEQYF. The CDR3 nucleotides are TGTGCCAGCAGTTTAACGGCGCCAGGGTCGGGCGAGCAGTACTTC.

This clone occurred a few times. This sequence joins TRBV25-1 and TRBJ1-1, with D hard to call. Germline-derived CDR1 and CDR2 are MGHDK and SYGVNS. V was shortened by 5 bases and J by 1 base, with 5 bases between the two germline ends. The CDR3 is 12 residues long. The CDR3 loop reads CASSLGNTEAFF. The CDR3 DNA sequence: TGTGCCAGCAGTTTAGGGAACACTGAAGCTTTCTTT.

This clone was counted once. The rearrangement joins TRBV30 to TRBJ1-1, with a possible D match to TRBD1 (5 bases). Looked up from germline, CDR1 is GTSNPN and CDR2 is SVGIG (reference sequence). V lost 8 bases and J 3 bases, leaving 19 bases between the germline ends. This CDR3 is 14 amino acids long. CDR3 nucleotides: TGTGCCGGCCTCGAGAGGGGCCGGCACACTGAAGCTTTCTTT. As protein: CAGLERGRHTEAFF.

This chain uses TRBV5-6 with TRBJ1-2; 8 bases match TRBD1. The V gene's germline CDR1 is SGHDT and CDR2 YYEEEE. The trim removed 4 bases at V and 3 bases at J, leaving 8 bases unmatched. The CDR3 has 15 amino acids. The CDR3 region is CASSGETGAYYGYTF. The CDR3 coding sequence is TGTGCCAGCAGCGGCGAGACAGGGGCCTACTATGGCTACACCTTC.

The gene calls are TRBV6-5 and TRBJ1-2; tentative D call: TRBD1 (6 bases). The germline V gene encodes CDR1 MNHEY and CDR2 SVGAGI. The CDR3 totals 14 residues. V lost 6 bases to trimming and J lost 1 base, with 12 bases between them. The CDR3 DNA follows: TGTGCCAGCAGACAACAGGGAAATAACTATGGCTACACCTTC. Translating gives CASRQQGNNYGYTF.

This sequence joins TRBV6-5 and TRBJ2-2, with 9 bases fitting TRBD1. Germline V lookup: CDR1 MNHEY, CDR2 SVGAGI. CDR3 length: 13 residues. With V trimmed by 8 bases and J by 4 bases, 2 bases remained unmatched. The CDR3 sequence is CASGQGLTGELFF. CDR3 nucleotide sequence: TGTGCCAGCGGACAGGGGCTCACCGGGGAGCTGTTTTTT.

The J gene is TRBJ2-1, the V gene TRBV2; 11 nucleotides align to TRBD2. Germline V gives CDR1 SNHLY, CDR2 FYNNEI. The CDR3 runs 14 residues. After removal of 5 bases from V and 8 bases from J, the junction contained 5 bases not matched to a gene. CDR3 sequence: CASSLAGGRDEQFF. The CDR3 DNA reads as TGTGCCAGCAGTCTAGCGGGAGGTCGGGATGAGCAGTTCTTC.

The V and J genes are TRBV4-2 and TRBJ2-3; either TRBD1 or TRBD2 may supply D (7 bases each). The CDR3 sequence is 16 residues long. Trimming removed 0 bases from V and 1 base from J, with 11 bases in between. Germline values: CDR1 LGHNA, CDR2 YNFKEQ. For the CDR3, the DNA is TGTGCCAGCAGCCAAGATCAGGGGGGGGGCACAGATACGCAGTATTTT. It translates to CASSQDQGGGTDTQYF.

This clone has just one count. The chain carries TRBV12-2 and TRBJ1-5; the table calls TRBD1, which could not be checked here. TRBV12-2 is a pseudogene segment. This CDR3 region has 17 residues. For the CDR3, the DNA is TGTGCAAGTCGCTTAGTTCAGCCAGGGGGCGACAATCAGCCCCAGCATTTT. Its translation: CASRLVQPGGDNQPQHF.

The gene calls are TRBV11-2 and TRBJ2-1; no clear D gene. Per germline, CDR1 SGHAT and CDR2 FQNNGV. This CDR3 is built from 17 residues. V lost 5 bases to trimming and J lost 3 bases, with 20 bases between them. The CDR3 is CASSPNNRRVRYNEQFF. CDR3 bases: TGTGCCAGCAGCCCCAATAACCGAAGGGTCCGCTACAATGAGCAGTTCTTC. The variable domain in full, completed from reference TRBV11-2 and TRBJ2-1, reads EAGVAQSPRYKIIEKRQSVAFWCNPISGHATLYWYQQILGQGPKLLIQFQNNGVVDDSQLPKDRFSAERLKGVDSTLKIQPAKLEDSAVYLCASSPNNRRVRYNEQFFGPGTRLTVL.

The V gene is TRBV6-5, the J gene TRBJ2-3, with D possibly TRBD2 on 6 matching bases. CDR1 and CDR2 from the germline V gene are MNHEY and SVGAGI. CDR3 length equals 15 residues. Trimming left V 8 bases short and J 2 bases short, with 17 bases between. CDR3 sequence reads: CASAFGSSPTDTQYF. Here the CDR3 DNA reads TGTGCCAGCGCTTTCGGGAGTTCACCCACAGATACGCAGTATTTT.

This chain links TRBV19 with TRBJ2-4; the D gene is possibly TRBD1 (6 bases). Trimming took 3 bases from V and 0 from J, leaving 9 bases between them. CDR1 and CDR2 from the germline V gene are LNHDA and SQIVND (reference sequence). The CDR3 loop spans 15 amino acids. CDR3 DNA sequence: TGTGCCAGTAGTATCCAAGGGGGAGCCAAAAACATTCAGTACTTC. Translated, it gives CASSIQGGAKNIQYF.

The CDR3 region is CASGDRVPSNYGYTF. CDR3 DNA sequence: TGTGCCAGCGGGGACAGGGTACCATCTAACTATGGCTACACCTTC. The gene calls are TRBV18 and TRBJ1-2; 9 bases agree with TRBD1. The length of the CDR3 is 15 residues. Germline CDR1 reads KGHSH; CDR2 reads LQKENI. The trim removed 8 bases at V and 0 bases at J, leaving 7 bases unmatched.

V and J are TRBV6-4 and TRBJ2-3, with 9 bases identical to TRBD1. The CDR3 runs 15 residues. V was clipped by 0 bases and J by 5 bases; unmatched bases: 3. From germline, CDR1 is MRHNA and CDR2 SNTAGT. CDR3 in amino acids: CASSDSPGQGDTQYF. CDR3 coding DNA: TGTGCCAGCAGTGACTCCCCGGGACAGGGAGATACGCAGTATTTT.

This clone has only a few counts. J is TRBJ1-2 and V is TRBV11-1; unclear D gene. CDR1 is SGHAT, CDR2 FQDESV, per germline (reference sequence). V shed 5 bases and J shed 2 bases, with 9 bases lying between them. This CDR3 is 13 amino acids long. The CDR3 loop reads CASSPLGNYGYTF. DNA for the CDR3: TGTGCCAGCAGCCCGTTAGGGAACTATGGCTACACCTTC.